This TCR beta chain was observed in a study of cytomegalovirus exposure and HLA in healthy donors. Worth noting for this clone: Its antigen is still unknown.

Whole-study results and caveats: Researchers reportedly found TCR beta sequences accurately predicted most subjects' HLA-A and HLA-B alleles.

This PCR relied on a set of 60 Vbeta primers and 13 Jbeta primers. The method was immunoSEQ multiplex PCR; TCRdb's version includes in-frame clones alone and lacks a portion of them. The repertoire holds about 160,000 clones, over 70% seen once, with approximately 1.2% in the top ten. The sequence was obtained from a boy aged 2-9 years in good health and CMV-seronegative. Source material: PBMCs.

The CDR3 loop is CASSETGSHTGELFF. As DNA, the CDR3 is TGTGCCAGCAGTGAGACAGGATCGCACACCGGGGAGCTGTTTTTT. The rearrangement uses TRBV2 and TRBJ2-2; the D gene is possibly TRBD1 (6 bases). Trimming cost V 3 bases and J 3 bases, with 11 bases left between them. The CDR3 is made up of 15 amino acids. Germline CDR1 and CDR2: SNHLY and FYNNEI.